The 29 T cell receptor beta chains below come from one sample, sequenced in a study of cytomegalovirus exposure and HLA in healthy donors. 13 Jbeta primers and 60 Vbeta primers were used for the PCR. Method: immunoSEQ multiplex PCR; TCRdb's copy keeps in-frame clones and lacks some. Of about 110,000 clones listed, about 85% are singletons. Source material: PBMCs. These receptor sequences come from a man between 25 and 39 years old in good health and CMV-seronegative.

Only a few counts were recorded for this clone. V is TRBV6-5 and J is TRBJ1-1, with no clear D. Per germline, CDR1 MNHEY and CDR2 SVGAGI. Trimming removed 0 bases from V and 2 bases from J, with 10 bases in between. This CDR3 has 15 residues. CDR3 loop: CASSYSGSGNTEAFF. CDR3 nucleotide sequence: TGTGCCAGCAGTTACTCAGGGTCGGGAAACACTGAAGCTTTCTTT.

This chain joins TRBV13 and TRBJ2-2, with D possibly TRBD2 on 6 matching bases. The CDR3 contains 17 residues. Looked up from germline, CDR1 is PRHDT and CDR2 is FYEKMQ (reference sequence). V lost 5 bases and J lost 0, with 16 bases in between. The chain's CDR3 is CASSPRFSGSNTGELFF. The CDR3 nucleotides read TGTGCCAGCAGCCCCCGATTTAGCGGATCGAACACCGGGGAGCTGTTTTTT.

This clone came up a few times. This chain joins TRBV30 and TRBJ1-3, with no clear D. CDR1 GTSNPN and CDR2 SVGIG come from the germline V gene (reference sequence). V shed 5 bases and J shed 1 base, with 9 bases lying between them. The CDR3 totals 13 residues. The CDR3 nucleotides read TGTGCCTGGGCAGTGTATTCTGGAAACACCATATATTTT. Translated, it gives CAWAVYSGNTIYF.

This chain uses TRBV6-1 with TRBJ2-3, with TRBD1 identical over 8 bases. J lost 1 base, V lost 8 bases, and 8 bases had no gene match. This CDR3 region has 15 residues. Germline V gene sequence: CDR1 MNHNS, CDR2 SASEGT. CDR3 region: CASVGRGRGTDTQYF. CDR3 in DNA: TGTGCCAGCGTGGGCAGGGGGCGCGGCACAGATACGCAGTATTTT.

As DNA, the CDR3 is TGTGCCAGCAGTGAAAATCCACCGGGACAGTGGAACTATGGCTACACCTTC. It specifies CASSENPPGQWNYGYTF. The rearrangement joins TRBV2 to TRBJ1-2, with TRBD1 identical over 7 bases. There are 17 residues in the CDR3. Germline values: CDR1 SNHLY, CDR2 FYNNEI. J was trimmed by 2 bases and V by 2 bases; bases with no gene match: 11.

The rearrangement uses TRBV18 and TRBJ2-7; 7 bases are a match to TRBD1. Germline CDR1 and CDR2: KGHSH and LQKENI. The CDR3 totals 15 residues. Unmatched junction bases numbered 3, after V lost 0 bases and J lost 1 base. CDR3 bases: TGTGCCAGCTCACCACCGAAGGGACAGTCCTACGAGCAGTACTTC. Its protein is CASSPPKGQSYEQYF.

The V call is TRBV9, the J call TRBJ1-5, with 7 nucleotides matching TRBD1. The CDR3 has 16 residues. Germline CDR1 reads SGDLS; CDR2 reads YYNGEE. Unmatched junction bases numbered 7, after V lost 3 bases and J lost 1 base. The CDR3, as DNA: TGTGCCAGCAGCGCAGAAGACAGGGTGAGCAATCAGCCCCAGCATTTT. It yields the protein CASSAEDRVSNQPQHF.

CDR3: CASSLAGGSGGTQYF. The CDR3 DNA sequence: TGTGCCAGCAGTCTAGCGGGAGGGTCTGGCGGTACGCAGTATTTT. The chain joins TRBV27 to TRBJ2-3, with 12 bases lining up with TRBD2. The CDR3 extends over 15 amino acids. Germline CDR1 and CDR2: MNHEY and SMNVEV (reference sequence). V shed 5 bases and J 8 bases; nucleotides not matched to a gene: 8.

This sequence joins TRBV7-9 and TRBJ1-5, with 8 bases lining up with TRBD1. V dropped 1 base and J dropped 6; count of bases not matched to a gene: 5. Germline CDR1 SEHNR, CDR2 FQNEAQ (reference sequence). The CDR3 sequence is 15 residues long. In DNA form, the CDR3 reads TGTGCCAGCAGCTTAGGTCCAGGGGGCATTCAGCCCCAGCATTTT. Encoded protein: CASSLGPGGIQPQHF.

The V and J genes are TRBV7-9 and TRBJ1-1; D is possibly TRBD1 (5 bases). Germline CDR1 reads SEHNR; CDR2 reads FQNEAQ (reference sequence). V gave up 2 bases and J gave up 5 bases, with 15 bases separating them. This CDR3 has 15 amino acids. CDR3 nucleotides: TGTGCCAGCAGCTTATTGGCCACCCCAGGGACTGAAGCTTTCTTT. Protein product: CASSLLATPGTEAFF. The whole variable domain, filled in from reference TRBV7-9 and TRBJ1-1, reads DTGVSQNPRHKITKRGQNVTFRCDPISEHNRLYWYRQTLGQGPEFLTYFQNEAQLEKSRLLSDRFSAERPKGSFSTLEIQRTEQGDSAMYLCASSLLATPGTEAFFGQGTRLTVV.

This clone is a singleton in its sample. CDR3 sequence (DNA): TGTGCCTGGAGGGAGGCGGCAAACTATGGCTACACCTTC. The encoded protein is CAWREAANYGYTF. V is TRBV30 and J is TRBJ1-2; D gene ambiguous. CDR1 is GTSNPN and CDR2 is SVGIG in the germline V gene (reference sequence). Trimming pared 3 bases from V and 2 bases from J, leaving 10 bases between. The CDR3 has 13 residues. The full variable domain, in which reference TRBV30 and TRBJ1-2 provide the parts outside the CDR3, is SQTIHQWPATLVQPVGSPLSLECTVEGTSNPNLYWYRQAAGRGLQLLFYSVGIGQISSEVPQNLSASRPQDRQFILSSKKLLLSDSGFYLCAWREAANYGYTFGSGTRLTVV.

Points on this clone: Other DNA sequences in this specimen translate into the identical CDR3. The J gene is TRBJ2-7, the V gene TRBV27; weak D call: TRBD2 (5 bases). Germline assignment: CDR1 MNHEY and CDR2 SMNVEV (reference sequence). CDR3 size: 13 residues. Trimming removed 3 bases from V and 4 bases from J, with 10 bases in between. The CDR3 here is CASSLTSGYEQYF. CDR3 sequence (DNA): TGTGCCAGCAGTTTGACTTCGGGGTACGAGCAGTACTTC.

This clone was found once. This sequence joins TRBV29-1 and TRBJ2-3; TRBD2 matches 12 bases. CDR1 is SQVTM and CDR2 is ANQGSEA in the germline V gene. The ends lost 1 base at V and 4 bases at J; junction bases unmatched: 3. This CDR3 region has 15 residues. CDR3 DNA sequence: TGCAGCGTTGAAGGGACTAGCGGGATTTCAGATACGCAGTATTTT. The encoded protein is CSVEGTSGISDTQYF.

This clone appeared a single time. The V gene is TRBV2, the J gene TRBJ2-5; TRBD1 matches at 7 bases. The CDR3 runs 14 residues. With V trimmed by 6 bases and J by 5 bases, 9 bases remained unmatched. Germline assignment: CDR1 SNHLY and CDR2 FYNNEI. This chain's CDR3 is CASRRQGVPETQYF. The CDR3, as DNA: TGTGCCAGCAGGCGACAGGGTGTTCCGGAGACCCAGTACTTC.

The chain combines TRBV18 with TRBJ2-3; 7 bases line up with TRBD1. The CDR3 runs 16 residues. Unmatched junction bases numbered 11, after V lost 4 bases and J lost 4 bases. The germline V gene encodes CDR1 KGHSH and CDR2 LQKENI. CDR3 loop: CASSREQGIVADTQYF. DNA for the CDR3: TGTGCCAGCTCACGGGAACAGGGGATAGTAGCAGATACGCAGTATTTT.

Written as DNA, the CDR3 is TGTGCCAGCAGCTTAGCGACTAGCCACAATGAGCAGTTCTTC. Its protein is CASSLATSHNEQFF. V is TRBV7-2 and J is TRBJ2-1; 7 bases match TRBD2. J gave up 5 bases and V 0 bases, and 1 base lay outside the gene matches. Per germline, CDR1 SGHTA and CDR2 FQGNSA. There are 14 residues in the CDR3.

J is TRBJ2-3 and V is TRBV5-1, with TRBD2 matching 8 bases. Germline CDR1 reads SGHRS; CDR2 reads YFSETQ. Unmatched junction bases numbered 1, after V lost 0 bases and J lost 1 base. CDR3 size: 15 residues. The CDR3 here is CASSLALAGTDTQYF. The CDR3 DNA sequence: TGCGCCAGCAGCTTGGCACTAGCGGGCACAGATACGCAGTATTTT.

The CDR3 DNA follows: TGTGCCAGCAGCTTAGTCGAGCGGGGTACAGATACGCAGTATTTT. Protein: CASSLVERGTDTQYF. J is TRBJ2-3 and V is TRBV7-2; TRBD2 matches at 7 bases. V trimming: 1 base; J trimming: 3 bases; junction bases outside the gene matches: 4. CDR1 SGHTA and CDR2 FQGNSA come from the germline V gene. The CDR3 has 15 amino acids. The whole variable domain, filled in from reference TRBV7-2 and TRBJ2-3, reads GAGVSQSPSNKVTEKGKDVELRCDPISGHTALYWYRQSLGQGLEFLIYFQGNSAPDKSGLPSDRFSAERTGGSVSTLTIQRTQQEDSAVYLCASSLVERGTDTQYFGPGTRLTVL.

The CDR3 bases are TGTGCCACCAGCCCCCGGGGGGTCCTGAACACTGAAGCTTTCTTT. This translates into CATSPRGVLNTEAFF. The chain is built from TRBV15 and TRBJ1-1; D may be TRBD1 (5 bases). The CDR3 is made up of 15 amino acids. V lost 5 bases to trimming and J lost 0 bases, with 13 bases between them. The germline V gene has CDR1 LNHNV and CDR2 YYDKDF (reference sequence).

The chain joins TRBV28 to TRBJ2-7; D is ambiguous. The length of the CDR3 is 15 residues. V lost 0 bases and J lost 3, with 12 bases in between. Per the germline V gene, CDR1 is MDHEN and CDR2 is SYDVKM. The CDR3 DNA reads TGTGCCAGCAGTTTATGGTCTCCCACTATCTACGAGCAGTACTTC. Protein product: CASSLWSPTIYEQYF.

The rearrangement uses TRBV9 and TRBJ2-7; a possible D gene is TRBD2 (5 bases). The CDR3 sequence is 13 residues long. Deletions cut 2 bases from V and 4 bases from J, with 10 bases between. The germline V gene encodes CDR1 SGDLS and CDR2 YYNGEE. The CDR3 bases are TGTGCCAGCAGCGTTGAGGGTTCTTACGAGCAGTACTTC. Translated, it gives CASSVEGSYEQYF.

The rearrangement joins TRBV21-1 to TRBJ1-4; the table's D call of TRBD1 was not tested on the DNA. TRBV21-1 corresponds to a pseudogene. The CDR3 spans 13 residues. Here the CDR3 DNA reads TGTGCCAGCAGCCCCTTCGCAGGGGAAAAACTGTTTTTT. It encodes CASSPFAGEKLFF.

J is TRBJ1-1 and V is TRBV19; 8 bases align to TRBD1. Germline assignment: CDR1 LNHDA and CDR2 SQIVND (reference sequence). The CDR3 consists of 15 residues. The V segment lost 5 bases and the J segment 2 bases; nucleotides outside the gene matches: 7. CDR3 loop: CASSAGGTGNTEAFF. For the CDR3, the DNA is TGTGCCAGTAGTGCAGGAGGGACAGGAAACACTGAAGCTTTCTTT.

The V call is TRBV6-5, the J call TRBJ2-1; possibly TRBD1 for D (5 bases). Trimming removed 5 bases at V and 5 bases at J, with 16 bases between. This CDR3 region has 15 residues. Germline V gene lookup returns CDR1 MNHEY and CDR2 SVGAGI. CDR3 residues: CASSVDGRRDNEQFF. Written as DNA, the CDR3 is TGTGCCAGCAGTGTTGACGGGCGCAGGGACAATGAGCAGTTCTTC.

The rearrangement uses TRBV6-5 and TRBJ1-3, with D unresolved. Germline V CDR1 and CDR2: MNHEY, SVGAGI. This CDR3 has 15 amino acids. Between the trimmed V and J ends, which lost 2 bases and 0 bases, there was a span of 8 bases. The CDR3 coding sequence is TGTGCCAGCAGTTACGGCGGGATCTCTGGAAACACCATATATTTT. Translation: CASSYGGISGNTIYF.

The V gene is TRBV7-8, the J gene TRBJ2-5; 7 bases agree with TRBD1. Germline assignment: CDR1 SGHVS and CDR2 FQNEAQ. The CDR3 sequence is 15 residues long. V dropped 7 bases and J dropped 2; count of bases not matched to a gene: 10. CDR3 amino acids: CASTMRRDRQETQYF. The CDR3, as DNA: TGTGCCAGCACCATGAGACGGGACAGACAAGAGACCCAGTACTTC.

The chain recombines TRBV5-6 with TRBJ2-7; D is uncertain. V shed 2 bases and J shed 7 bases, with 7 bases lying between them. This CDR3 is 11 amino acids long. Germline assignment: CDR1 SGHDT and CDR2 YYEEEE. The CDR3 protein is CASSFTIEQYF. CDR3 DNA sequence: TGTGCCAGCAGCTTTACTATTGAGCAGTACTTC.

The chain joins TRBV29-1 to TRBJ2-7, with unresolved D. The V gene lost 5 bases and the J gene lost 0 bases, with 11 bases spanning the gap. Germline-derived CDR1 and CDR2 are SQVTM and ANQGSEA. The CDR3 is made up of 13 amino acids. The CDR3 region is CSVHTGDSYEQYF. The CDR3 nucleotides are TGCAGCGTTCATACCGGAGACTCCTACGAGCAGTACTTC.

The chain recombines TRBV19 with TRBJ2-5; D not certain. The CDR3 loop spans 13 amino acids. CDR1 is LNHDA and CDR2 is SQIVND in the germline V gene (reference sequence). The germline V and J ends were trimmed by 4 bases and 4 bases, with 10 bases remaining between them. In DNA form, the CDR3 reads TGTGCCAGTAGTAGGGCACTCGGAGAGACCCAGTACTTC. Protein: CASSRALGETQYF. Based on the CDR3 plus reference TRBV19 and TRBJ2-5, the full variable domain is DGGITQSPKYLFRKEGQNVTLSCEQNLNHDAMYWYRQDPGQGLRLIYYSQIVNDFQKGDIAEGYSVSREKKESFPLTVTSAQKNPTAFYLCASSRALGETQYFGPGTRLLVL.